A selection of T cell receptor beta chains follows, all from one sample in a study of radiotherapy plus CTLA-4 blockade in lung cancer. The protocol was immunoSEQ multiplex PCR, while the TCRdb copy is restricted to in-frame clones and leaves out a portion. The sample lists just over 14,000 clones; 55% to 80% were seen once. This specimen consisted of peripheral blood, obtained from a patient treated with radiotherapy plus ipilimumab. The receptors were gathered from a human donor with non-small cell lung cancer whose response to radiotherapy plus ipilimumab could not be evaluated. Each CDR3 is given with its conserved first and last residue.

v_call,j_call,cdr3_aa
TRBV7-9,TRBJ2-1,CASSSPTPGGPSYNEQFF
TRBV4-1,TRBJ2-1,CASSQILFSSYNEQFF
TRBV7-6,TRBJ2-2,CASSSETRGGGELFF
TRBV19,TRBJ1-6,CASSTRQGQGSPLHF
TRBV11-2,TRBJ2-3,CASSFGGGTDTQYF
TRBV28,TRBJ2-3,CASSVEDTQYF
TRBV9,TRBJ2-3,CASSVGPTTDTQYF
TRBV5-4,TRBJ1-2,CASSLARQTNYGYTF
TRBV5-1,TRBJ2-3,CASSLDPFGGVDTQYF
TRBV30,TRBJ1-6,CAWSGQGNSPLHF
TRBV7-8,TRBJ1-2,CASSPQKTGSGGYTF
TRBV4-3,TRBJ2-3,CASSSGQGGDTQYF
TRBV2,TRBJ2-5,CASGRGGGQETQYF
TRBV29-1,TRBJ2-7,CSGRGTGEYEQYF
TRBV19,TRBJ2-6,CASSSPGKEAGANVLTF
TRBV5-1,TRBJ2-7,CASSLGQGAREQYF
TRBV7-2,TRBJ1-1,CASSLQGVGSTEAFF
TRBV28,TRBJ2-5,CASIRGGGLQETQYF
TRBV5-1,TRBJ1-1,CASSPGGGTEAFF
TRBV29-1,TRBJ1-2,CSVGQGPNYGYTF
TRBV7-3,TRBJ2-2,CASSLQSRDSGELFF
TRBV7-2,TRBJ1-2,CASSLNSQDPYGYTF
TRBV19,TRBJ1-5,CASSRTPNQPQHF
TRBV19,TRBJ2-3,CASSNRGTDTQYF
TRBV21-1,TRBJ1-5,CASIARSNQPQHF
TRBV6-1,TRBJ1-2,CASSEAGSYGYTF
TRBV2,TRBJ1-1,CASSVQLNTEAFF
TRBV2,TRBJ1-5,CASNEGGNQPQHF
TRBV2,TRBJ2-5,CASLPGTSGGATYF
TRBV27,TRBJ2-7,CASIRRGGLSYEQYF
TRBV9,TRBJ2-7,CASSPGQVSREQYF
TRBV29-1,TRBJ1-3,CSVLGTVNSGNTIYF
TRBV10-1,TRBJ2-1,CASSGPTRRDEQFF
TRBV6-5,TRBJ1-1,CASSPQRPVDTEAFF
TRBV5-8,TRBJ1-5,CASSFSRDQPQHF
TRBV5-8,TRBJ2-1,CASSWTGTDYNEQFF
TRBV14,TRBJ2-1,CASSQEGREEQFF
TRBV6-4,TRBJ1-2,CASSDVAGRVNYGYTF
TRBV5-1,TRBJ1-4,CASSLLGQGIEKLFF
TRBV10-3,TRBJ1-1,CAISVPDRGPMNTEAFF
TRBV18,TRBJ2-5,CASSPLGQGVQETQYF
TRBV19,TRBJ1-3,CASSIPGGPGNTIYF
TRBV29-1,TRBJ1-1,CSVSGGAGAGTEAFF
TRBV11-2,TRBJ1-1,CASSLVSGNGEAFF
TRBV27,TRBJ1-1,CASRRKSGGYTEAFF
TRBV5-6,TRBJ1-2,CASSLSFRGRGYTF
TRBV5-3,TRBJ2-2,CARSFRLAGEYTGELFF
TRBV7-9,TRBJ2-4,CASSPQPGIIAKNIQYF
TRBV5-6,TRBJ2-2,CASSLGRGVAGGRTGELFF
TRBV29-1,TRBJ1-2,CSALEATSHGYTF
TRBV27,TRBJ2-1,CASGTGSYEQFF
TRBV2,TRBJ2-7,CASNEGTGGPYEQYF
TRBV7-9,TRBJ1-2,CASSLERRRGLYGGYTF